A single sample gave rise to the 15 T cell receptor beta chains below, sequenced in a study of T cell changes during pregnancy in multiple sclerosis. Sequenced by immunoSEQ multiplex PCR; TCRdb stores in-frame clones only, minus some. The table lists fewer than 15,000 clones, just over 85% of them singletons. The input for sequencing was CD8+ T cells from peripheral blood mononuclear cells, taken in the first trimester of pregnancy. The receptors stem from a female donor with multiple sclerosis, enrolled in a pregnancy study.

This rearrangement joins TRBV9 to TRBJ2-2; tentatively, D is TRBD2 (7 bases). Germline V gene lookup returns CDR1 SGDLS and CDR2 YYNGEE. V lost 4 bases to trimming and J lost 4 bases, with 11 bases between them. The CDR3 is made up of 14 amino acids. CDR3 residues: CASSPGGATGELFF. The CDR3 nucleotides read TGTGCCAGCAGCCCTGGGGGGGCCACCGGGGAGCTGTTTTTT.

The rearrangement uses TRBV19 and TRBJ1-5; 11 nucleotides match TRBD1. The CDR3 runs to 14 residues. From germline, CDR1 is LNHDA and CDR2 SQIVND (reference sequence). J lost 6 bases, V lost 7 bases, and 5 bases had no gene match. CDR3 in amino acids: CASIGTGGGQPQHF. CDR3 bases: TGTGCCAGTATTGGGACAGGGGGAGGTCAGCCCCAGCATTTT. Using reference TRBV19 and TRBJ1-5 for the parts outside the CDR3, the full variable domain is DGGITQSPKYLFRKEGQNVTLSCEQNLNHDAMYWYRQDPGQGLRLIYYSQIVNDFQKGDIAEGYSVSREKKESFPLTVTSAQKNPTAFYLCASIGTGGGQPQHFGDGTRLSIL.

This chain uses TRBV9 with TRBJ2-7; 11 bases agree with TRBD1. Germline CDR1 and CDR2: SGDLS and YYNGEE. CDR3 length equals 15 residues. Germline trimming cut 3 bases from V and 2 bases from J; bases unmatched to any gene: 4. CDR3 nucleotides: TGTGCCAGCAGCGACGGGACAGGGGGACCCTACGAGCAGTACTTC. Translating it yields CASSDGTGGPYEQYF.

This clone was seen a single time. The chain recombines TRBV2 with TRBJ1-5; 9 positions agree with TRBD1. This CDR3 spans 16 amino acids. V gave up 3 bases and J gave up 6 bases; unmatched junction bases: 9. Germline lookup yields CDR1 SNHLY and CDR2 FYNNEI. The CDR3 DNA reads TGTGCCAGCAGTGATTATGACAGGGGGGAAAGTCAGCCCCAGCATTTT. Protein: CASSDYDRGESQPQHF.

V usage is TRBV28 and J usage is TRBJ1-2, with 7 bases matching TRBD1. This CDR3 contains 14 residues. The trim removed 2 bases at V and 6 bases at J, leaving 6 bases unmatched. Germline loops: CDR1 MDHEN, CDR2 SYDVKM. This chain's CDR3 is CASSLEPGGNGYTF. DNA of the CDR3: TGTGCCAGCAGTTTAGAGCCAGGGGGAAATGGCTACACCTTC.

The chain is built from TRBV4-2 and TRBJ1-5; D not certain. Germline values: CDR1 LGHNA, CDR2 YNFKEQ. The CDR3 is 15 amino acids. Deletions cut 2 bases from V and 0 bases from J, with 8 bases between. The CDR3 bases are TGTGCCAGCAGCCAAAGGCAGGATAGCAATCAGCCCCAGCATTTT. Amino acid sequence: CASSQRQDSNQPQHF.

CDR3: CASSGPLEGSSYNSPLHF. The DNA of the CDR3 is TGTGCCAGCAGCGGGCCCTTGGAGGGAAGCTCCTATAATTCACCCCTCCACTTT. The genes are TRBV9 and TRBJ1-6; D unclear. The CDR3 runs 18 residues. Between the trimmed V and J ends, which lost 3 bases and 0 bases, there was a span of 16 bases. From germline, CDR1 is SGDLS and CDR2 YYNGEE.

The gene calls are TRBV4-1 and TRBJ1-1; D gene uncertain. CDR3 length: 13 residues. V lost 1 base and J lost 7, with 10 bases in between. Looked up from germline, CDR1 is MGHRA and CDR2 is YSYEKL. The CDR3 DNA reads as TGCGCCAGCAGCCAAGTAGGGAGGGTTGAAGCTTTCTTT. Protein sequence: CASSQVGRVEAFF.

The chain recombines TRBV2 with TRBJ1-6; the D gene is possibly TRBD1 (5 bases). The germline gives CDR1 SNHLY, CDR2 FYNNEI. Trimming took 4 bases from V and 4 from J, leaving 8 bases between them. This CDR3 contains 14 residues. In DNA form, the CDR3 reads TGTGCCAGCAGTGCGGGGGGATATAATTCACCCCTCCACTTT. Translating it yields CASSAGGYNSPLHF.

The chain is built from TRBV2 and TRBJ1-1; 10 positions match TRBD1. J was trimmed by 5 bases and V by 5 bases; bases with no gene match: 5. Germline loops: CDR1 SNHLY, CDR2 FYNNEI. This CDR3 spans 14 amino acids. The CDR3 DNA is TGTGCCAGCAGTTTGGACAGGGGGAAGACTGAAGCTTTCTTT. Protein product: CASSLDRGKTEAFF.

V and J are TRBV7-9 and TRBJ2-3; 7 nucleotides agree with TRBD2. Germline V lookup: CDR1 SEHNR, CDR2 FQNEAQ (reference sequence). The CDR3 is 15 amino acids. The V segment lost 7 bases and the J segment 0 bases; nucleotides outside the gene matches: 7. This CDR3 reads CASTVLADSTDTQYF. In DNA, the CDR3 is TGTGCCAGCACCGTTCTAGCGGATAGCACAGATACGCAGTATTTT.

This clone was detected only a few times. The rearrangement links TRBV7-8 to TRBJ1-3; D is uncertain. Germline V gene sequence: CDR1 SGHVS, CDR2 FQNEAQ. The CDR3 totals 14 residues. Trimming shortened V by 8 bases and J by 0 bases, and 11 bases separated the two germline ends. The CDR3 sequence is CASHEGSSGNTIYF. The DNA of the CDR3 is TGTGCCAGCCACGAAGGGAGCTCTGGAAACACCATATATTTT. The variable domain in full, completed from reference TRBV7-8 and TRBJ1-3, reads GAGVSQSPRYKVAKRGQDVALRCDPISGHVSLFWYQQALGQGPEFLTYFQNEAQLDKSGLPSDRFFAERPEGSVSTLKIQRTQQEDSAVYLCASHEGSSGNTIYFGEGSWLTVV.

This chain joins TRBV19 and TRBJ2-1; unclear D gene. CDR1 and CDR2 from the germline V gene are LNHDA and SQIVND (reference sequence). Trimming left V 4 bases short and J 0 bases short, with 16 bases between. This CDR3 contains 17 residues. CDR3 DNA sequence: TGTGCCAGTAGTACTCAGACTGGATACACCTCCTACAATGAGCAGTTCTTC. Its translation: CASSTQTGYTSYNEQFF.

The rearrangement uses TRBV6-5 and TRBJ2-1, with TRBD2 matching over 8 bases. Trimming took 2 bases from V and 5 from J; bases not matched to a gene: 8. Germline assignment: CDR1 MNHEY and CDR2 SVGAGI. The length of the CDR3 is 16 residues. CDR3 in DNA: TGTGCCAGCAGTTACCTTAGGCGGGGGGACGACAATGAGCAGTTCTTC. Amino acid sequence: CASSYLRRGDDNEQFF.

This chain joins TRBV18 and TRBJ1-4; D is unclear. Germline CDR1 reads KGHSH; CDR2 reads LQKENI. Between the trimmed V and J ends, which lost 1 base and 6 bases, there was a span of 9 bases. The CDR3 covers 14 residues. The DNA for the CDR3 is TGTGCCAGCTCACCACTCTTGGGAGATGAAAAACTGTTTTTT. Translation gives CASSPLLGDEKLFF.